The T cell receptor (beta chain) under discussion was sequenced for a study of OX40 agonist ivuxolimab in advanced cancers. Overall study context: Earlier treatment with anti-PD-1, anti-PD-L1 or anti-CTLA-4 was permitted, and 30% to 40% had received some. One patient with hepatocellular carcinoma and two with cutaneous melanoma, three in all, had partial responses.

The ends were cut back, 7 bases at V and 0 bases at J, with 28 bases in the middle. CDR1 is SNHLY, CDR2 FYNNEI, per germline. CDR3 length equals 21 residues. Findings and caveats of the study: Researchers report that CD8+ T cells had, on average, more expanded clones than CD4+. In the 0.1-3.0 mg/kg groups, partial responders showed among the lowest expansion.

Data came from immunoSEQ multiplex PCR; TCRdb stores just in-frame clones and leaves some out. Of around 38,000 clones detected, roughly 80% appear once; the ten largest clones hold about 8%. Comment on this clone: Its specificity is not known.

The chain carries TRBV2 and TRBJ2-6; possibly TRBD1 for D (5 bases). The material was CD4+ or CD8+ T cells sorted from blood, obtained in a trial of the OX40 agonist ivuxolimab. This TCR derives from an adult with an advanced solid tumor such as melanoma, head and neck, liver or kidney cancer. The CDR3: CASKIQKTRSLGASGANVLTF. The CDR3 coding sequence is TGTGCCAGCAAAATACAAAAGACTCGAAGTTTAGGGGCCTCTGGGGCCAACGTCCTGACTTTC.